Presented here are 8 T cell receptor beta chains from one specimen sequenced in a study of T cells in Graves' hyperthyroidism and ophthalmopathy (dated by TCRdb to the late 2010s). The library was obtained by multiplex PCR. Sequencing took place on an Illumina HiSeq 2000. TCR beta CDR3 regions were amplified from RNA transcripts. A first-round RT-PCR of the TCR CDR3 used the HTBI primer set with the Qiagen OneStep RT-PCR kit. TCRdb reworked the public reads: Q25 trimming with fastp, MiXCR clone assembly, productive beta chains retained. Each CDR3 protein appears once, grouped with its most common genes and DNA. Counted in this sample were some 210,000 distinct CDR3 sequences; 17% of them appeared once. Of the sample, under 65% falls within the top ten clones. The sample taken for sequencing was blood. The receptor source for this set is a man between 45 and 60 years old with Graves' hyperthyroidism.

In its sample, this clonotype was seen many times. This chain joins TRBV11-2 and TRBJ2-2; 7 bases line up with TRBD1. The V and J ends lost 4 bases and 4 bases, in that order; junction bases with no gene match: 6. This CDR3 comprises 15 residues. CDR1 is SGHAT, CDR2 FQNNGV, per germline. CDR3 nucleotide sequence: TGTGCCAGCAGCTCCAACAGGGGTACCACCGGGGAGCTGTTTTTT. Translating gives CASSSNRGTTGELFF.

This clonotype has a count of ten or more. This chain connects TRBV7-9 to TRBJ2-1; D is unresolved. CDR1 is SEHNR and CDR2 is FQNEAQ in the germline V gene (reference sequence). This CDR3 comprises 12 residues. The V gene lost 1 base and the J gene lost 9 bases, with 7 bases spanning the gap. CDR3 amino acids: CASSLVSGEQFF. The CDR3 DNA reads TGTGCCAGCAGCTTAGTATCGGGTGAGCAGTTCTTC.

This clonotype was seen a handful of times. The chain carries TRBV7-9 and TRBJ2-3, with TRBD2 as a possible D gene (6 bases). V was pared by 5 bases and J by 3 bases, with 24 bases between. Per the germline V gene, CDR1 is SEHNR and CDR2 is FQNEAQ (reference sequence). The CDR3 contains 18 residues. For the CDR3, the DNA is TGTGCCAGCAGCCCCGCCATCCCGGTGGGAGGTTTGACAGATACGCAGTATTTT. It yields the protein CASSPAIPVGGLTDTQYF.

This clonotype showed up just a few times. The rearrangement joins TRBV7-9 to TRBJ2-1; 11 bases are shared with TRBD2. Germline V gene lookup returns CDR1 SEHNR and CDR2 FQNEAQ (reference sequence). This CDR3 region has 18 residues. Germline trimming cut 2 bases from V and 4 bases from J; bases unmatched to any gene: 10. The CDR3 is CASSLRWASGRPYNEQFF. In DNA form, the CDR3 reads TGTGCCAGCAGCTTAAGGTGGGCTAGCGGGAGGCCATACAATGAGCAGTTCTTC.

This clonotype was counted many times. The genes are TRBV28 and TRBJ2-4; a possible D gene is TRBD2 (5 bases). CDR1 MDHEN and CDR2 SYDVKM come from the germline V gene. The length of the CDR3 is 15 residues. V was clipped by 5 bases and J by 0 bases, with 11 bases between them. In DNA, the CDR3 is TGTGCCAGCAGTCCGAGGACTCTAGCCAAAAACATTCAGTACTTC. Its protein is CASSPRTLAKNIQYF.

This clonotype came up many times. The rearrangement joins TRBV20-1 to TRBJ2-7, with TRBD2 matching 10 bases. The V gene end was trimmed by 5 bases and the J gene end by 6 bases; junction bases not matched to a gene: 7. Germline CDR1 is DFQATT and CDR2 is SNEGSKA (reference sequence). The CDR3 contains 13 residues. CDR3 protein: CSAESGREAEQYF. The CDR3 DNA reads TGCAGTGCTGAGAGCGGGAGGGAAGCCGAGCAGTACTTC.

The V gene is TRBV6-4, the J gene TRBJ2-7; D is undetermined. The germline gives CDR1 MRHNA, CDR2 SNTAGT. V lost 6 bases and J lost 4, with 16 bases in between. The CDR3 totals 14 residues. CDR3 sequence: CASRLPRNPYEQYF. CDR3 sequence (DNA): TGTGCCAGCAGGCTGCCTAGGAACCCATACGAGCAGTACTTC.

Concerning this clonotype: Possible read error: a much larger clone is one base away. The chain joins TRBV7-6 to TRBJ2-2, with a tentative D call TRBD2 (5 bases). CDR3 length: 15 residues. Per the germline V gene, CDR1 is SGHVS and CDR2 is FNYEAQ. The CDR3 coding sequence is TGTGCCAGCAGCTTAGCGTCAGGTCATACCGGGGAGCTGCTTTTT. It codes for CASSLASGHTGELLF.